This TCR beta chain comes out of a study of cytomegalovirus exposure and HLA in healthy donors. The study's findings and limits: Most TCR sequences showed up rarely, but some public TCRs showed up in many donors. TCR beta chain V- and J-gene trimming was linked, in a later analysis, to a missense variant in DCLRE1C.

CDR3 length: 14 residues. The V segment lost 2 bases and the J segment 6 bases; nucleotides outside the gene matches: 6. From germline, CDR1 is LNHDA and CDR2 SQIVND (reference sequence). The PCR employed 60 Vbeta primers together with 13 Jbeta primers. Measured with immunoSEQ multiplex PCR; TCRdb has only the in-frame clones, and not every one. The repertoire includes about 200,000 clones, about 81% of them detected once, and 6.5% sits in the top ten. On this clone itself: What it recognizes is unknown.

The sequence derives from a woman aged 50 to 65 in good health and CMV-seropositive. Sequencing was carried out using PBMCs. This rearrangement joins TRBV19 to TRBJ2-5; 7 bases are shared with TRBD1. The CDR3 region is CASSINGDRQTQYF. In DNA form, the CDR3 reads TGTGCCAGTAGTATAAACGGGGACAGACAGACCCAGTACTTC.